A selection of T cell receptor beta chains follows, all from one sample in a study of blood T cell repertoires in COVID-19. Clones were read by immunoSEQ multiplex PCR, and TCRdb kept only the in-frame ones, dropping some. The table lists approximately 270,000 clones, around 83% of them singletons. The sequenced material came from peripheral blood. The receptors here all came from a man older than 75 with acute or convalescent COVID-19. CDR3s leave out the opening cysteine and the closing phenylalanine or tryptophan. Size tells how often a clone was seen (once, few, many) or the class of an expanded clone, and some rows leave it out.

V,J,size,CDR3
TRBV5-1,TRBJ1-1,once,ASSSGQSEVAF
TRBV18,TRBJ2-7,NA,ASSPRTGENEQY
TRBV4-1,TRBJ2-1,NA,ASSQRALAGNEQF
TRBV5-6,TRBJ1-6,NA,ASSSYNRVYNSPLH
TRBV7-9,TRBJ1-6,NA,ASSLALSNSPLH
TRBV19,TRBJ2-3,NA,ASSFGTYTDTQY
TRBV5-4,TRBJ1-2,NA,ASSSGTENYGYT
TRBV7-9,TRBJ1-4,NA,ASSPGQGWGNEKLF
TRBV3-1/TRBV3-2,TRBJ2-2,NA,ASNSKGATGELF
TRBV24-1,TRBJ2-1,NA,ATSDTGSGYEQF
TRBV4-1,TRBJ1-5,NA,ASSQDTGRSNQPQH
TRBV18,TRBJ2-7,NA,ASSPTSGLYEQY
TRBV5-8,TRBJ2-7,NA,ASSFLAGGKEQY
TRBV2,TRBJ2-1,NA,ASNQEGPEQF
TRBV7-9,TRBJ1-4,few,ASSPQKPRGHEKLF
TRBV18,TRBJ1-3,NA,ASSGGALLSGNTIY
TRBV24-1,TRBJ2-7,once,ATSDRAVNEQY
TRBV6-5,TRBJ1-4,NA,ASSYQGAGEKLF
TRBV3-1/TRBV3-2,TRBJ2-1,NA,ASSQDLAGSYNEQF
TRBV7-3,TRBJ2-5,few,ASSRRGRGETQY
TRBV4-1,TRBJ1-1,NA,ASSQVGGRDPEAF
TRBV18,TRBJ1-4,NA,ASSPGRNSPTNEKLF
TRBV30,TRBJ2-2,NA,AWNRGLNTGELF
TRBV11-3,TRBJ2-1,few,ASSYPSVAGYHDEQF
TRBV2,TRBJ2-7,NA,ASSKQGLGDEQY
TRBV5-1,TRBJ2-2,NA,ASSSLGQANTGELF
TRBV18,TRBJ1-5,NA,ASSPKSETGDDSNQPQH
TRBV6-6,TRBJ1-2,NA,ASKTGAGDYT
TRBV24-1,TRBJ2-2,NA,ATSDLVGGLGTGELF
TRBV6-5,TRBJ2-1,NA,ASSYPGTGENEQF
TRBV6-6,TRBJ1-2,NA,ASRGDRYPTPYGYT
TRBV30,TRBJ2-5,NA,AWSVQETQY